The subject of this entry is one TCR beta chain. The specificity of this receptor is unknown. Base qualities are not provided; no much larger clone lies one nucleotide away. Library method: the immunoSEQ multiplex PCR assay. TCRdb's version of the immuneACCESS table is confined to in-frame rearrangements and falls short of the full clone set. An unresolved V gene accounts for under half of the shortfall where checked; the remainder is of unknown origin. This sample gives 60,000 or so clones in total; around nine tenths of them show up just once. Jointly, the top ten make up 0.85% to 0.9% of the sample. Including the terminal cysteine and phenylalanine, the CDR3 comprises 15 residues. The DNA shown is the 45-base CDR3, in frame from base 1. The V end loses 4 bases and the J end loses 0 bases, and a stretch of 10 bases separates them. Sequences LNHDA (CDR1) and SQIVND (CDR2) are obtained from the germline V gene (reference sequence).

The data were taken from a study of T cell changes during pregnancy in multiple sclerosis (dated by TCRdb to the late 2010s). Context from the whole study: The study looked at changes in the T cell repertoire across pregnancy in women with multiple sclerosis.

This specimen consisted of peripheral blood, obtained before pregnancy. Recombination joined TRBV19 with TRBJ1-5; the D segment could be TRBD1, given 6 matching bases. This receptor was obtained from a female donor with multiple sclerosis, enrolled in a pregnancy study. The CDR3 has the sequence CASSTQGDSNQPQHF. The DNA is as follows: TGTGCCAGTAGTACACAGGGCGATAGCAATCAGCCCCAGCATTTT.